This T cell receptor (beta chain) was sequenced in a study of T cell repertoires in cytomegalovirus infection. Study context: Recently identified HLA-C-restricted CMV epitopes and well-studied HLA-B-restricted CMV epitopes were used by the study. CMV infection and matching HLA type were both indicated by public TCR beta signatures.

This clonotype was seen a handful of times. The target antigen is unknown. V was trimmed by 1 base and J by 9 bases, leaving 13 bases between them. The CDR3 spans 14 residues. Germline V gene sequence: CDR1 SGHTA, CDR2 FQGNSA. TCRdb fed the reads into MiXCR, producing one record per CDR3 protein. The sample shows under 150,000 distinct CDR3 sequences, around 30% of them seen only once. Whole-study findings and limits: Individuals carrying CMV plus the relevant HLA were identified by cumulative frequency of public TCR beta families. Predominance within the ex vivo response was attributable to HLA-C-restricted CMV-specific TCR beta clonotypes.

The sequence came from a human donor in good health (CMV status not recorded). Some clones in this sample may be carry-over from other donors' samples. The sequencing here drew on CD8+ T cells from cultured PBMCs, taken from culture after CMV antigen stimulation. V and J are TRBV7-2 and TRBJ1-5; possible D gene TRBD1, 5 bases. As DNA, the CDR3 is TGTGCCAGCAGCTTAGTAGGGGATGGTTCGCCCCAGCATTTT. Translating it yields CASSLVGDGSPQHF.